One and the same sample provided the 9 T cell receptor beta chains below, sequenced in a study of response to subunit inactivated influenza vaccine (dated by TCRdb to the late 2010s). Preparation of the library involved RT-PCR. TCRdb records Illumina HiSeq 2500 as the sequencer. In-frame beta chains were kept once TCRdb had trimmed the public reads at Q25 with fastp and called clones with MiXCR. Entries are consolidated by CDR3 protein sequence, retaining the most common genes and DNA. This sample is represented by hundreds of thousands of distinct CDR3 sequences; over 25% of them were singletons. Around 1.8% of the sample rests with the top ten. Source: CD4+ T cells sorted from PBMCs, taken around 5 days after vaccination. These receptors were taken from a man aged 45-65 years who received an inactivated influenza vaccine. Donor details come from another sample of the same person, matched by shared clones.

This clonotype appeared a few times. This chain uses TRBV24-1 with TRBJ2-3; D might be TRBD1 or TRBD2, each matching 6 bases. CDR1 is KGHDR, CDR2 SFDVKD, per germline. With 4 bases removed from V and 1 base from J, the gap between germline ends came to 14 bases. The CDR3 covers 16 residues. For the CDR3, the DNA is TGTGCCACCAGTGACTCCTTGGGGGGCGGCACAGATACGCAGTATTTT. Its protein is CATSDSLGGGTDTQYF.

This clonotype occurred a few times. The V call is TRBV5-1, the J call TRBJ2-1, with 12 positions matching TRBD2. This CDR3 has 18 amino acids. CDR1 SGHRS and CDR2 YFSETQ come from the germline V gene. V was clipped by 0 bases and J by 8 bases; unmatched bases: 12. CDR3 sequence: CASSLASGRAGFFYEQFF. DNA for the CDR3: TGCGCCAGCAGCTTGGCTAGCGGGAGGGCCGGTTTTTTCTATGAGCAGTTCTTC. The full variable domain, with the rest looked up from reference TRBV5-1 and TRBJ2-1, is KAGVTQTPRYLIKTRGQQVTLSCSPISGHRSVSWYQQTPGQGLQFLFEYFSETQRNKGNFPGRFSGRQFSNSRSEMNVSTLELGDSALYLCASSLASGRAGFFYEQFFGPGTRLTVL.

This clonotype was detected ten times or more. The chain joins TRBV5-5 to TRBJ2-5; D remains ambiguous. CDR1 SGHKS and CDR2 YYEKEE come from the germline V gene (reference sequence). V gave up 0 bases and J gave up 1 base, with 13 bases separating them. This CDR3 spans 16 amino acids. Here the CDR3 reads CASSLVVSSLQETQYF. The CDR3 DNA reads TGTGCCAGCAGCTTGGTAGTCAGTTCTCTCCAAGAGACCCAGTACTTC.

CDR3 sequence (DNA): TGCAGTGCTGGGCCGGTGGCGGGAGGGCTCTCCTACGAGCAGTACTTC. It encodes CSAGPVAGGLSYEQYF. The genes are TRBV20-1 and TRBJ2-7; 9 bases agree with TRBD2. Germline V gene lookup returns CDR1 DFQATT and CDR2 SNEGSKA (reference sequence). The CDR3 spans 16 residues. The trim removed 5 bases at V and 0 bases at J, leaving 11 bases unmatched.

The chain carries TRBV29-1 and TRBJ2-2, with no clear D. Trimming cost V 4 bases and J 2 bases, with 8 bases left between them. CDR3 size: 13 residues. Looked up from germline, CDR1 is SQVTM and CDR2 is ANQGSEA. Here the CDR3 reads CSVALRNTGELFF. The CDR3 nucleotides are TGCAGCGTTGCCTTAAGAAACACCGGGGAGCTGTTTTTT.

Only a few counts were recorded for this clonotype. The V gene is TRBV15, the J gene TRBJ1-4; D unclear. Looked up from germline, CDR1 is LNHNV and CDR2 is YYDKDF (reference sequence). V dropped 0 bases and J dropped 0 bases, with 5 bases sitting between them. The CDR3 totals 15 residues. This CDR3 reads CATSREQPTNEKLFF. The CDR3 nucleotides read TGTGCCACCAGCAGAGAGCAACCAACTAATGAAAAACTGTTTTTT.

V and J are TRBV5-4 and TRBJ2-7, with 9 bases identical to TRBD1. The CDR3 totals 16 residues. Germline trimming cut 4 bases from V and 0 bases from J; bases unmatched to any gene: 8. In germline, CDR1 is SGHNT, CDR2 YYREEE (reference sequence). DNA for the CDR3: TGTGCCAGCAGCCGAGGACAGGGGCTGAGCTCCTACGAGCAGTACTTC. Translated: CASSRGQGLSSYEQYF.

The chain recombines TRBV5-8 with TRBJ2-7; D ambiguous. Germline-derived CDR1 and CDR2 are SGHTS and YDEGEE. The CDR3 extends over 13 amino acids. The V and J ends lost 6 bases and 4 bases respectively, with 14 bases between them. The CDR3 bases are TGTGCCAGCACCAGGACGGCTGGGTACGAGCAGTACTTC. Encoded protein: CASTRTAGYEQYF.

This clonotype occurred once. The CDR3 nucleotides are TGTGCCAGCAACCTCCTGGGACAGACAGATACGCAGTATTTT. It codes for CASNLLGQTDTQYF. This sequence joins TRBV7-9 and TRBJ2-3, with 7 nucleotides matching TRBD1. The CDR3 covers 14 residues. Germline loops: CDR1 SEHNR, CDR2 FQNEAQ (reference sequence). V shed 7 bases, J shed 3 bases, and the junction held 7 bases outside the gene matches.